Included here is one TCR beta chain sequence, with context. The data belong to a study of shared clonotypes between healthy human individuals. Sequenced by immunoSEQ multiplex PCR; TCRdb stores in-frame clones only, minus some. The data contain around 2.5 million clones, roughly 93% of them seen just once; the ten biggest clones take up 0.36%. CDR3 length equals 17 residues. Germline CDR1 and CDR2: SGHVS and FQNEAQ. Between the trimmed V and J ends, which lost 3 bases and 1 base, there was a span of 19 bases. V gene TRBV7-8 combines with J gene TRBJ2-7, with D perhaps TRBD1 (6 bases). Sequences were obtained from naive CD4+ T cells from PBMCs. This sample's subset: CD45RA+ positively selected. This clonotype was obtained from a young man in good health. Some clones in this sample may be carry-over from other donors' samples. In DNA form, the CDR3 reads TGTGCCAGCAGCTTGGACCTGCTCGGGACACCATCCTACGAGCAGTACTTC. As protein: CASSLDLLGTPSYEQYF.